This entry lists 27 T cell receptor beta chains sequenced from one sample in a study of blood T cells in healthy people across ages. Then a second PCR, running roughly 7 to 11 cycles, was carried out with a sample-barcoded 5' primer and a J-beta primer mix. One entry per CDR3 protein, called by TCRdb with MiXCR from the 5' RACE reads. The sample lists almost 1 million distinct CDR3 sequences; roughly half were seen once. Sequencing was done on a sample of blood. The receptors shown here come from an older woman in good health.

J is TRBJ2-1 and V is TRBV11-2, with 7 bases matching TRBD2. The J segment lost 3 bases and the V segment lost 5 bases, leaving 10 bases of the junction unmatched. The CDR3 length is 16 residues. From germline, CDR1 is SGHAT and CDR2 FQNNGV. As DNA, the CDR3 is TGTGCCAGCAGCACCATAACTAGCGTTTACTACAATGAGCAGTTCTTC. Its translation is CASSTITSVYYNEQFF.

This sequence joins TRBV4-1 and TRBJ2-7, with TRBD1 matching over 7 bases. The V gene end was trimmed by 4 bases and the J gene end by 3 bases; junction bases not matched to a gene: 6. From germline, CDR1 is MGHRA and CDR2 YSYEKL. CDR3 size: 14 residues. As DNA, the CDR3 is TGCGCCAGCAGCCGGGACAGCATGAGCTACGAGCAGTACTTC. Protein: CASSRDSMSYEQYF.

Only a few counts were recorded for this clonotype. This chain joins TRBV6-1 and TRBJ2-5; D unresolved. V was shortened by 2 bases and J by 3 bases, with 7 bases between the two germline ends. Looked up from germline, CDR1 is MNHNS and CDR2 is SASEGT. This CDR3 comprises 13 residues. The CDR3 DNA is TGTGCCAGCAGTGAACGCCTAAAAGAGACCCAGTACTTC. This encodes CASSERLKETQYF.

The J gene is TRBJ2-3, the V gene TRBV11-3; no reliable D call. V lost 6 bases to trimming and J lost 3 bases, with 10 bases between them. Germline CDR1 reads SGHNT; CDR2 reads YENEEA. The CDR3 is 13 amino acids. The CDR3 bases are TGTGCCAGCAGGAATCGATCAACAGATACGCAGTATTTT. Protein product: CASRNRSTDTQYF.

V gene TRBV20-1 combines with J gene TRBJ1-5; the match to TRBD1 covers 10 bases. Trimming removed 0 bases from V and 6 bases from J; junction bases left unmatched: 17. Germline V gives CDR1 DFQATT, CDR2 SNEGSKA (reference sequence). The CDR3 covers 19 residues. This CDR3 reads CSARDFGTGDFAGGQPQHF. The CDR3 nucleotides read TGCAGTGCTAGAGATTTCGGGACAGGGGATTTTGCCGGAGGTCAGCCCCAGCATTTT.

The V and J genes are TRBV20-1 and TRBJ2-1, with D possibly called TRBD1 or TRBD2 (5 bases each). Trimming left V 0 bases short and J 7 bases short, with 13 bases between. This CDR3 region has 14 residues. CDR1 is DFQATT, CDR2 SNEGSKA, per germline (reference sequence). The CDR3 bases are TGCAGTGCTAGAGATGGGATGGGGGTTAATGAGCAGTTCTTC. Amino acid sequence: CSARDGMGVNEQFF.

The V gene is TRBV13, the J gene TRBJ2-1; D not resolved. CDR3 length: 14 amino acids. CDR1 and CDR2 from the germline V gene are PRHDT and FYEKMQ (reference sequence). V was pared by 5 bases and J by 0 bases, with 8 bases between. In DNA form, the CDR3 reads TGTGCCAGCAGCCCTATTCGCTCCTACAATGAGCAGTTCTTC. Encoded protein: CASSPIRSYNEQFF.

The CDR3 DNA reads as TGTGCCAGCAGCTTTATTCTGAGCGAGGTGGGGGATACGCAGTATTTT. This codes for CASSFILSEVGDTQYF. This chain uses TRBV5-6 with TRBJ2-3; D gene unclear. Trimming shortened V by 2 bases and J by 6 bases, and 19 bases separated the two germline ends. The CDR3 sequence is 16 residues long. The germline CDR1 and CDR2 sequences are SGHDT and YYEEEE.

The CDR3 DNA is TGTGCCAGCAGTTACTCCAGCAAGAACTATGGCTACACCTTC. It yields the protein CASSYSSKNYGYTF. This chain links TRBV6-5 with TRBJ1-2; D ambiguous. The length of the CDR3 is 14 residues. Germline-derived CDR1 and CDR2 are MNHEY and SVGAGI. V lost 0 bases, J lost 2 bases, and 7 bases lay in between.

This clonotype is a singleton in its sample. The chain has TRBV30 and TRBJ1-6, with D unresolved. CDR1 is GTSNPN and CDR2 is SVGIG in the germline V gene (reference sequence). Trimming removed 3 bases at V and 11 bases at J, with 14 bases between. The CDR3 covers 13 residues. CDR3 amino acids: CAWSEGRQTPLHF. The CDR3 DNA follows: TGTGCCTGGAGCGAAGGTCGGCAAACACCCCTCCACTTT. The whole variable domain, remainder taken from reference TRBV30 and TRBJ1-6, is SQTIHQWPATLVQPVGSPLSLECTVEGTSNPNLYWYRQAAGRGLQLLFYSVGIGQISSEVPQNLSASRPQDRQFILSSKKLLLSDSGFYLCAWSEGRQTPLHFGNGTRLTVT.

This clonotype was detected a few times. The chain couples TRBV29-1 to TRBJ2-7, with 10 nucleotides matching TRBD1. Unmatched junction bases numbered 6, after V lost 4 bases and J lost 3 bases. This CDR3 is 14 amino acids long. Germline values: CDR1 SQVTM, CDR2 ANQGSEA. CDR3 protein: CSVGRDRGFYEQYF. The CDR3 bases are TGCAGCGTTGGCCGGGACAGGGGATTCTACGAGCAGTACTTC.

V gene TRBV29-1 combines with J gene TRBJ2-1; D is perhaps TRBD1 (6 bases). The CDR3 is made up of 14 amino acids. Per the germline V gene, CDR1 is SQVTM and CDR2 is ANQGSEA. Trimming took 6 bases from V and 5 from J, leaving 17 bases between them. CDR3 coding DNA: TGCAGCGTAGCCGGGGCAGGGGATCACAATGAGCAGTTCTTC. Amino acid sequence: CSVAGAGDHNEQFF.

The rearrangement links TRBV5-4 to TRBJ2-3; D unresolved. The CDR3 spans 17 residues. The germline CDR1 and CDR2 sequences are SGHNT and YYREEE (reference sequence). The germline V and J ends were trimmed by 2 bases and 6 bases, with 22 bases remaining between them. The CDR3 is CASSFWISGPPWDTQYF. The CDR3 bases are TGTGCCAGCAGCTTCTGGATTTCCGGGCCGCCTTGGGATACGCAGTATTTT.

The gene calls are TRBV11-2 and TRBJ1-2, with D perhaps matching TRBD1 (5 bases). Trimming cost V 6 bases and J 6 bases, with 14 bases left between them. Germline V gene data show CDR1 as SGHAT and CDR2 as FQNNGV. CDR3 length: 13 residues. CDR3 residues: CASRDTGSHGYTF. DNA for the CDR3: TGTGCCAGCAGGGACACCGGGAGCCATGGCTACACCTTC. Complete variable domain (other parts from reference TRBV11-2 and TRBJ1-2): EAGVAQSPRYKIIEKRQSVAFWCNPISGHATLYWYQQILGQGPKLLIQFQNNGVVDDSQLPKDRFSAERLKGVDSTLKIQPAKLEDSAVYLCASRDTGSHGYTFGSGTRLTVV.

The genes are TRBV6-5 and TRBJ2-1; TRBD2 aligns across 7 bases. J was trimmed by 2 bases and V by 6 bases; bases with no gene match: 10. The CDR3 has 16 residues. Germline V CDR1 and CDR2: MNHEY, SVGAGI. The CDR3 is CASRRSGPQTYNEQFF. The CDR3 nucleotides read TGTGCCAGCAGGCGTAGCGGGCCCCAGACCTACAATGAGCAGTTCTTC.

This rearrangement joins TRBV11-2 to TRBJ2-5; TRBD2 aligns across 9 bases. V was clipped by 5 bases and J by 3 bases; unmatched bases: 10. The germline CDR1 and CDR2 sequences are SGHAT and FQNNGV. This CDR3 is 16 amino acids long. The CDR3 loop is CASSPGSGSTKETQYF. In DNA form, the CDR3 reads TGTGCCAGCAGCCCGGGTAGCGGGAGTACGAAAGAGACCCAGTACTTC.

The gene calls are TRBV6-1 and TRBJ2-2; a possible D gene is TRBD2 (7 bases). CDR1 and CDR2 (germline): MNHNS, SASEGT. V lost 6 bases and J 4 bases, leaving 21 bases between the germline ends. The CDR3 sequence is 17 residues long. The CDR3 protein is CASSLQGLGGATGELFF. The CDR3 coding sequence is TGTGCCAGCAGCCTACAGGGACTGGGGGGGGCCACCGGGGAGCTGTTTTTT.

This clonotype was seen only a few times. This chain links TRBV12-3 or TRBV12-4 with TRBJ1-1; D gene ambiguous. CDR3 length equals 11 residues. Trimming cost V 5 bases and J 7 bases, with 8 bases left between them. CDR3 sequence: CASSPKGEAFF. The CDR3 bases are TGTGCCAGCAGTCCCAAGGGTGAAGCTTTCTTT.

With respect to this clonotype: A read error may produce the germline difference seen at one junction end. The chain combines TRBV6-2 or TRBV6-3 with TRBJ2-3; 7 bases line up with TRBD1. This CDR3 contains 13 residues. The V gene's germline CDR1 is MNHEY and CDR2 SVGEGT. The CDR3 reads CATRGFGTDTRYF. The CDR3 coding sequence is TGTGCCACCAGGGGCTTTGGGACAGATACGCGGTATTTT.

This clonotype was seen a few times. The V and J genes are TRBV6-6 and TRBJ2-7, with D tentatively TRBD2 (6 bases). Germline loops: CDR1 MNHNY, CDR2 SVGAGI (reference sequence). This CDR3 has 14 residues. The V gene lost 7 bases and the J gene lost 6 bases, with 19 bases spanning the gap. The CDR3 protein is CASTPGPSGVEQYF. Written as DNA, the CDR3 is TGTGCCAGCACACCGGGACCATCGGGGGTCGAGCAGTACTTC.

The rearrangement uses TRBV4-1 and TRBJ1-5; TRBD1 might be the D (5 bases). The CDR3 consists of 16 residues. V was shortened by 1 base and J by 4 bases, with 14 bases between the two germline ends. Germline loops: CDR1 MGHRA, CDR2 YSYEKL. CDR3 nucleotide sequence: TGCGCCAGCAGCCAAGTGGACGGGACGGGTAATCAGCCCCAGCATTTT. Encoded protein: CASSQVDGTGNQPQHF.

This clonotype was picked up a small number of times. V and J are TRBV14 and TRBJ2-5, with 7 bases that match TRBD1. The J call is doubtful: the DNA matches TRBJ2-7 better. The CDR3 contains 15 residues. Germline V CDR1 and CDR2: SGHDN, FVKESK. Here the CDR3 reads CASSAFRDSTYEQYF. CDR3 nucleotide sequence: TGTGCCAGCAGCGCCTTTCGGGACAGCACCTACGAGCAGTACTTC.

V and J are TRBV3-1 and TRBJ2-4, with D uncertain. The J call is uncertain, as TRBJ2-7 better fits the DNA end. Germline V gives CDR1 LGHDT, CDR2 YNNKEL (reference sequence). This CDR3 region has 12 residues. The CDR3 region is CASSQLTYEQYF. The CDR3 DNA is TGTGCCAGCAGCCAGCTAACCTACGAGCAGTACTTC.

This chain uses TRBV6-1 with TRBJ2-5, with 11 bases identical to TRBD2. Germline-derived CDR1 and CDR2 are MNHNS and SASEGT. The J segment lost 4 bases and the V segment lost 8 bases, leaving 9 bases of the junction unmatched. The CDR3 runs to 15 residues. The CDR3 coding sequence is TGTGCCAGCCAGAGTCTAGCGGGAGGTCGAGAGACCCAGTACTTC. It specifies CASQSLAGGRETQYF.

The CDR3 DNA follows: TGTGCCAGCACCCCGGACTTCCGGGTAGACATTCAGTACTTC. It codes for CASTPDFRVDIQYF. This chain connects TRBV7-9 to TRBJ2-4; D might be TRBD2 (5 bases). The CDR3 is 14 amino acids. Trimming took off 7 bases at V and 8 bases at J, with 18 bases between the two ends. The germline CDR1 and CDR2 sequences are SEHNR and FQNEAQ (reference sequence).

The chain carries TRBV6-5 and TRBJ2-5, with D tentatively TRBD1 or TRBD2 (7 bases each). Trimming stripped 6 bases from V and 11 bases from J, with 19 bases between. CDR3 length equals 13 residues. Germline CDR1 reads MNHEY; CDR2 reads SVGAGI. The CDR3 DNA follows: TGTGCCAGCAGCTACGACAGGGAGGGTGAGCAGTACTTC. It yields the protein CASSYDREGEQYF.

This clonotype was detected a few times. The chain links TRBV6-1 to TRBJ2-5; the match to TRBD2 covers 7 bases. Germline assignment: CDR1 MNHNS and CDR2 SASEGT. V shed 7 bases, J shed 2 bases, and the junction held 10 bases outside the gene matches. The CDR3 has 15 amino acids. CDR3 in amino acids: CASTLISGLQETQYF. CDR3 bases: TGTGCCAGCACACTTATTAGCGGGCTTCAAGAGACCCAGTACTTC.